Listed below are T cell receptor beta chains from one sample, sequenced in a study of vaccination effects on CD4 cells after COVID-19. Libraries were prepared by immunoSEQ multiplex PCR; TCRdb keeps only in-frame clonotypes and omits some of them. Of 24,000 or so clones listed, approximately 70% are singletons. No antigen has been identified for these receptors. The sequences come from CD4+ T cells from PBMCs cultured with SARS-CoV-2 spike peptides, collected after COVID-19 vaccination. All receptors come from a human donor who received a COVID-19 vaccine. Each CDR3 is given with its conserved first and last residue. The order of the fields is V gene, D gene, clone size, J gene, CDR3 length, CDR3 DNA, CDR3 protein. D genes are given only for firm matches. Not every row has a clone size; where given, it reads once, few, many or a size class.

TRBV27	TRBD1	NA	TRBJ1-2	16	TGTGCCAGCAGTTCCCGGACAGGGCCCGCAAAGGTGGGCTACACCTTC	CASSSRTGPAKVGYTF
TRBV5-1	NA	NA	TRBJ2-1	11	TGCGCCAGCAGCCTGCAGGGAGAGCAGTTCTTC	CASSLQGEQFF
TRBV5-1	NA	few	TRBJ1-3	17	TGCGCCAGCAGCTTACGCGCCGGGGAACTCTCTGGAAACACCATATATTTT	CASSLRAGELSGNTIYF
TRBV6-6	TRBD2	few	TRBJ2-5	14	TGTGCCAGCAGCCGTCGGGGGGGACAAGAGACCCAGTACTTC	CASSRRGGQETQYF
TRBV7-9	NA	NA	TRBJ1-6	12	TGTGCCAGCAGACGGGACTTGGGGCCCCTCCACTTT	CASRRDLGPLHF
TRBV9	NA	NA	TRBJ2-7	15	TGTGCCAGCAGCGTAGGCGCGGGGACCCGCTACGAGCAGTACTTC	CASSVGAGTRYEQYF
TRBV7-8	NA	NA	TRBJ1-4	16	TGTGCCAGCAGCCCCCTGATGGGGGACCCTAATGAAAAACTGTTTTTT	CASSPLMGDPNEKLFF
TRBV24-1	NA	few	TRBJ2-4	13	TGTGCCACCCAGCTGTCAGGGGAAAACATTCAGTACTTC	CATQLSGENIQYF
TRBV9	TRBD2	NA	TRBJ2-3	15	TGTGCCAGCAGCGTGACTAGCGGAAGCACAGATACGCAGTATTTT	CASSVTSGSTDTQYF
TRBV10-3	TRBD1	NA	TRBJ2-3	13	TGTGCCATCATGGGACAGGGTGACGATACGCAGTATTTT	CAIMGQGDDTQYF
TRBV6-5	NA	NA	TRBJ2-1	12	TGTGCCAGCAGAGCACCGGGACTTCCGCAGTTCTTC	CASRAPGLPQFF
TRBV7-9	TRBD1	NA	TRBJ1-2	15	TGTGCCAGCAGCCCGGACAGGGGGGTTCACTATGGCTACACCTTC	CASSPDRGVHYGYTF
TRBV10-1	NA	few	TRBJ1-1	13	TGCGCCAGCAGCCGCGAGCCGAGCACTGAAGCTTTCTTT	CASSREPSTEAFF
TRBV6-5	NA	NA	TRBJ1-4	13	TGTGCCAGCAGGGACACCGGCTTTGGACAACTGTTTTTT	CASRDTGFGQLFF
TRBV2	NA	few	TRBJ1-3	14	TGTGCCAGCAGTGAAACTGTTGCTGGAAACACCATATATTTT	CASSETVAGNTIYF
TRBV14	NA	NA	TRBJ2-5	17	TGTGCCAGCAGCCAAAACCCCTTGCGAGGGGTACGGCAGACCCAGTACTTC	CASSQNPLRGVRQTQYF
TRBV7-2	NA	few	TRBJ1-1	15	TGTGCCAGCAGCTTAAACCCCAGTATGAACACTGAAGCTTTCTTT	CASSLNPSMNTEAFF
TRBV5-5	NA	NA	TRBJ2-2	15	TGTGCCAGCAGCAGGTGGACAGATAACACCGGGGAGCTGTTTTTT	CASSRWTDNTGELFF
TRBV4-2	TRBD2	NA	TRBJ2-3	16	TGTGCCAGCAGCCGAAAGACTAGCGGGGGCGCAGATACGCAGTATTTT	CASSRKTSGGADTQYF
TRBV5-8	TRBD1	few	TRBJ1-2	13	TGTGCCAGCGGCAGGGGGCGCGACTATGGCTACACCTTC	CASGRGRDYGYTF
TRBV7-2	NA	few	TRBJ2-7	17	TGTGCCAGCAGCTTAGGGGCCACAGAGCTATACTCCTACGAGCAGTACTTC	CASSLGATELYSYEQYF
TRBV6-5	TRBD2	once	TRBJ2-1	15	TGTGCCAGCAGTCCCGGGACTAGCTCCTACAATGAGCAGTTCTTC	CASSPGTSSYNEQFF
TRBV2	NA	NA	TRBJ2-5	17	TGTGCCAGCAGTGAGTCAACTGGGAATCCGTACCAAGAGACCCAGTACTTC	CASSESTGNPYQETQYF
TRBV10-3	TRBD1	NA	TRBJ1-5	18	TGTGCCATCAGTGAGGGGAACTTTGGACAGGGGGTGACTCAGCCCCAGCATTTT	CAISEGNFGQGVTQPQHF
TRBV11-2	NA	NA	TRBJ1-2	12	TGTGCCAGCAGCCCTGGGGGGGGCGGCTACACCTTC	CASSPGGGGYTF
TRBV19	NA	few	TRBJ2-7	15	TGTGCCAGTAGTATAGGGGGCGCGGGAACCTACGAGCAGTACTTC	CASSIGGAGTYEQYF
TRBV29-1	NA	NA	TRBJ1-2	13	TGCAGCGCCCGGGGCCCCACGGGTTATGGCTACACCTTC	CSARGPTGYGYTF
TRBV30	TRBD2	once	TRBJ2-2	16	TGTGCCTGGAGTGGAGAGACTAGCGGGACAACCGGGGAGCTGTTTTTT	CAWSGETSGTTGELFF
TRBV5-5	NA	NA	TRBJ1-3	14	TGTGCCAGCAGCTTGGCCCCAGCTGGAAACACCATATATTTT	CASSLAPAGNTIYF
TRBV20-1	NA	few	TRBJ1-2	10	TGCAGTGCAACGAACTATGGCTACACCTTC	CSATNYGYTF
TRBV10-3	TRBD2	NA	TRBJ2-7	14	TGTGCCATCAGTATCTCTAGCGGGAGTTACGAGCAGTACTTC	CAISISSGSYEQYF
TRBV5-5	NA	NA	TRBJ1-4	15	TGTGCCAGCAGCACCACCCCGGCAACTAATGAAAAACTGTTTTTT	CASSTTPATNEKLFF
TRBV5-1	NA	NA	TRBJ2-1	11	TGCGCCAGCAGCTTCCACAATGAGCAGTTCTTC	CASSFHNEQFF
TRBV4-2	NA	NA	TRBJ1-2	14	TGTGCCAGCAGCCAAGACCCGGGGGCGGGTGGCTACACCTTC	CASSQDPGAGGYTF
TRBV5-1	TRBD1	few	TRBJ1-6	15	TGCGCCAGCAGCTTGACCCGGGACAGGGATTCACCCCTCCACTTT	CASSLTRDRDSPLHF
TRBV3-1/TRBV3-2	NA	NA	TRBJ1-6	17	TGTGCCAGCAGCCAAGGGGGACTGAGCTCCTATAATTCACCCCTCCACTTT	CASSQGGLSSYNSPLHF
TRBV2	TRBD1	NA	TRBJ2-7	13	TGTGCCAGCAACTTACAGGGGCCCTACGAGCAGTACTTC	CASNLQGPYEQYF
TRBV6-5	NA	once	TRBJ1-2	13	TGTGCCAGCAGTGACTCAACAGGTTTCGGCTACACCTTC	CASSDSTGFGYTF
TRBV2	TRBD2	NA	TRBJ2-1	16	TGTGCCAGCAGGAGGCTAGCGGGCGACTCCTACAATGAGCAGTTCTTC	CASRRLAGDSYNEQFF
TRBV6-5	TRBD2	NA	TRBJ2-5	14	TGTGCCAGCGAGAAGGGACTAGCCCAAGAGACCCAGTACTTC	CASEKGLAQETQYF
TRBV10-1	TRBD2	once	TRBJ2-1	13	TGCGCCAGCAGTTTCAACGGGAGGAATGAGCAGTTCTTC	CASSFNGRNEQFF
TRBV3-1/TRBV3-2	TRBD2	NA	TRBJ2-3	16	TGTGCCAGCAGCTCATGGACTAGCGGGAGTTCAGATACGCAGTATTTT	CASSSWTSGSSDTQYF
TRBV2	NA	once	TRBJ2-5	16	TGTGCCAGCATGCGACTGGGCAGCCCGTACCAAGAGACCCAGTACTTC	CASMRLGSPYQETQYF
TRBV11-2	TRBD1	NA	TRBJ1-4	15	TGTGCCAGCAGCACCCGGACAGGACTGAATGAAAAACTGTTTTTT	CASSTRTGLNEKLFF
TRBV10-2	NA	once	TRBJ1-1	16	TGCGCCAGCAGTGATCCCGGGGGCGTAGGGGGAACTGAAGCTTTCTTT	CASSDPGGVGGTEAFF
TRBV5-1	NA	NA	TRBJ2-2	14	TGCGCCAGCAGCTTGGAGTCGTCCACCGGGGAGCTGTTTTTT	CASSLESSTGELFF
TRBV7-9	NA	NA	TRBJ1-2	14	TGTGCCAGCAGCTTATTTGAGGGAATCGGTGGCTACACCTTC	CASSLFEGIGGYTF
TRBV6-2/TRBV6-3	NA	few	TRBJ1-4	14	TGTGCCAGCAGTTCACCGTGGCAGCAGGAAAAACTGTTTTTT	CASSSPWQQEKLFF
TRBV5-1	NA	NA	TRBJ2-7	11	TGCGCCAGCAGCTTGGAGGCCGAGCAGTACTTC	CASSLEAEQYF
TRBV5-1	NA	NA	TRBJ1-5	14	TGCGCCAGCAGCGCGGGGGATAGCAATCAGCCCCAGCATTTT	CASSAGDSNQPQHF
TRBV25-1	NA	few	TRBJ1-2	13	TGTGCCAGCAGAGTGGGAGGGTCCTATGGCTACACCTTC	CASRVGGSYGYTF
TRBV16	TRBD1	few	TRBJ2-7	17	TGTGCCAGCAGCCCCTTAGAAGCCGGGACAGTGCTCTACGAGCAGTACTTC	CASSPLEAGTVLYEQYF
TRBV7-2	TRBD1	NA	TRBJ1-2	14	TGTGCCAGCAGCTTATCGTGGACAGGGGGCGACTACACCTTC	CASSLSWTGGDYTF